The present T cell receptor beta chain was sequenced within a study of technical replicates of blood from a few donors. V dropped 0 bases and J dropped 3; count of bases not matched to a gene: 9. This CDR3 comprises 17 residues. The germline CDR1 and CDR2 sequences are SGDLS and YYNGEE. Profiling relied on immunoSEQ multiplex PCR, and the TCRdb table lists in-frame clones only, not all of them. The sample contains about 44,000 clones, around 96% of which appear only once. The specimen sequenced was T cells isolated from PBMCs. V usage is TRBV9 and J usage is TRBJ2-3; 8 bases align to TRBD2. The receptor was isolated from a human donor in good health. The CDR3 region is CASSVEILSGGTDTQYF. In nucleotides, the CDR3 is TGTGCCAGCAGCGTAGAGATTCTTTCGGGAGGGACAGATACGCAGTATTTT.